This T cell receptor (beta chain) was profiled in a study of T-cell memory formation after mild COVID-19. This clonotype was seen ten or more times. 5'RACE with constant-segment primers built TCRalpha and TCRbeta cDNA libraries with UMIs. From the 5' RACE reads, TCRdb called clonotypes with MiXCR, one entry per CDR3 protein. The sample records 25,000 to 30,000 distinct CDR3 sequences, 12% being singletons. In germline, CDR1 is MNHEY, CDR2 SVGAGI. Germline trimming cut 8 bases from V and 4 bases from J; bases unmatched to any gene: 12. There are 18 residues in the CDR3. This TCR was sampled from an adult woman who had mild COVID-19 (a few samples of this study predate the infection). Cell type and time point are not known. The sequenced material came from PBMCs or a T cell subset sorted from them (not recorded which). The rearrangement joins TRBV6-5 to TRBJ2-1; 15 bases align to TRBD2. CDR3 DNA sequence: TGTGCCAGCGTAAAAATGGGACTAGCGGGAGGAGGGTACAATGAGCAGTTCTTC. As protein: CASVKMGLAGGGYNEQFF.